This T cell receptor (beta chain) is from a study of OX40 agonist ivuxolimab in advanced cancers. Germline loops: CDR1 MNHNS, CDR2 SASEGT. The CDR3 is 15 amino acids. The V and J ends lost 3 bases and 2 bases respectively, with 11 bases between them. Libraries were prepared by immunoSEQ multiplex PCR; TCRdb keeps only in-frame clonotypes and omits some of them. There are about 69,000 clones in the sample; around 85% occur only once, and approximately 6.1% lies in the top ten. This chain connects TRBV6-1 to TRBJ1-5; weak D call: TRBD1 (5 bases). The sample consisted of CD4+ or CD8+ T cells sorted from blood, taken in a trial of the OX40 agonist ivuxolimab. The sequence came from an adult with an advanced solid tumor such as melanoma, head and neck, liver or kidney cancer. The CDR3 DNA is TGTGCCAGCAGTGAGTCGTCAGGGCGCAATCAGCCCCAGCATTTT. Translation gives CASSESSGRNQPQHF.